This TCR beta chain originates from a study of CD8+ T cells in alopecia areata. As part of sample collection, lesional scalp punch biopsies and peripheral blood were taken from alopecia areata patients. Separation by sorting yielded CD4+ and CD8+ T cells from PBMCs. Investigators isolated RNA and reverse transcribed it into cDNA to act as the sequencing template. Libraries were prepared by immunoSEQ multiplex PCR; TCRdb keeps only in-frame clonotypes and omits some of them. Altogether tens of thousands of clones are present, roughly 51% being singletons, with the ten largest covering approximately 5.4%. Findings and caveats of the study: Whereas mice showed it more clearly, TCR sharing across patients was murkier, possibly because of HLA. Across lesional scalp, and particularly alopecia totalis/universalis, clonality surpassed that of normal scalp.

Of note for this clone: Its antigen is not known.

This clonotype originated in a human donor with alopecia areata. Sequenced input: NKG2D-high CD8+ T cells sorted from blood.

The CDR3 DNA reads TGTGCCAGCAGCTTAGGCAGGTCGGAAAAACTGTTTTTT. Protein product: CASSLGRSEKLFF. The V and J genes are TRBV13 and TRBJ1-4, with D uncertain. CDR3 length equals 13 residues. The germline V gene encodes CDR1 PRHDT and CDR2 FYEKMQ (reference sequence). The germline V and J ends were trimmed by 0 bases and 8 bases, with 7 bases remaining between them.